Reported below is one TCR beta chain. The sample is drawn from a study of blood T cell repertoires in COVID-19. Looking at the study overall: Collection of acute and convalescent COVID-19 samples took place in the United States, Italy and Spain. From T cells, B-cell-depleted T cells, or PBMCs came the material, which was cDNA or gDNA.

In the source study's methods: Estimates of nucleated cell counts were drawn from the amplification of reference gene primers. Assay: immunoSEQ multiplex PCR; the TCRdb copy retains only in-frame clones and omits some. V and J calls and clone size come straight from that table; D and trimming were deduced from the DNA. The table includes 150,000 to 200,000 clones, 89% detected once. What was sequenced was peripheral blood. This receptor was taken from a man aged 35 to 55 with acute or convalescent COVID-19.

CDR3 bases: TGCGCCAGCAGCTTGGTTGCGGGACAGGGTGCGGAAAACACCGGGGAGCTGTTTTTT. Encoded protein: CASSLVAGQGAENTGELFF. J is TRBJ2-2 and V is TRBV5-1; 9 bases map to TRBD1. CDR3 length: 19 amino acids. Germline V gene sequence: CDR1 SGHRS, CDR2 YFSETQ. V shed 0 bases and J 2 bases; nucleotides not matched to a gene: 11.